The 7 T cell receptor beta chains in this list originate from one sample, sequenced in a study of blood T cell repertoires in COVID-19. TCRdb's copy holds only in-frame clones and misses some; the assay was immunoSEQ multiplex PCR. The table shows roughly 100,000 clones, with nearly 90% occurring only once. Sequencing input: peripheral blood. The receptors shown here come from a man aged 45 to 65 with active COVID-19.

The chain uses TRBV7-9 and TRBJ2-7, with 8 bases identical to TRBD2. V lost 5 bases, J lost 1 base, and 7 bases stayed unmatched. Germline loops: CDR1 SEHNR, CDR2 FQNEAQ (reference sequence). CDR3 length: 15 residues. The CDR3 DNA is TGTGCCAGCAGCCGAAGCGGGGGCCTTTCCTACGAGCAGTACTTC. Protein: CASSRSGGLSYEQYF. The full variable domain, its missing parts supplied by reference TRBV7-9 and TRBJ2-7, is DTGVSQNPRHKITKRGQNVTFRCDPISEHNRLYWYRQTLGQGPEFLTYFQNEAQLEKSRLLSDRFSAERPKGSFSTLEIQRTEQGDSAMYLCASSRSGGLSYEQYFGPGTRLTVT.

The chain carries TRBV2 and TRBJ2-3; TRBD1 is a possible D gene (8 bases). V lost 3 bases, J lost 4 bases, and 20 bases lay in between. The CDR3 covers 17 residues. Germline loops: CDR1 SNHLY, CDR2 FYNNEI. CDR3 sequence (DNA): TGTGCCAGCAGTGACCCCCTTGGACAGGGAGGGGCAGATACGCAGTATTTT. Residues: CASSDPLGQGGADTQYF. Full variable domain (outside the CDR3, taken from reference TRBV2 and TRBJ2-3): EPEVTQTPSHQVTQMGQEVILRCVPISNHLYFYWYRQILGQKVEFLVSFYNNEISEKSEIFDDQFSVERPDGSNFTLKIRSTKLEDSAMYFCASSDPLGQGGADTQYFGPGTRLTVL.

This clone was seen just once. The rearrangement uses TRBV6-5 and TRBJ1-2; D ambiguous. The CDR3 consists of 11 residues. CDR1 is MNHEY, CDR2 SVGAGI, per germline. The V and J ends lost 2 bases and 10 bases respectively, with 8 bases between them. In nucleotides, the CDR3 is TGTGCCAGCAGTTACCGCGGGGACTACACCTTC. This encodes CASSYRGDYTF.

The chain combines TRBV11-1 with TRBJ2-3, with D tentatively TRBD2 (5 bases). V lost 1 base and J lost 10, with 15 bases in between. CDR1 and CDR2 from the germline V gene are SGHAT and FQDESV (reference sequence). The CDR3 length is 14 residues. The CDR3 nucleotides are TGTGCCAGCAGCTTAGTGGCGGGCGCCGCTGCGCAGTATTTT. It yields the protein CASSLVAGAAAQYF.

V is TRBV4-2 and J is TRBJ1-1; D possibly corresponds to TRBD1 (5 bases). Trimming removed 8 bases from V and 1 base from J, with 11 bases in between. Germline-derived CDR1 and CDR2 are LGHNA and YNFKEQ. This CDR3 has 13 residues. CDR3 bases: TGTGCCAGCGGGGGAGGGAGGAACACTGAAGCTTTCTTT. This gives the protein CASGGGRNTEAFF.

CDR3 DNA sequence: TGTGCCAGCAGCCAAGGGGACAGGGCGGCGCGCGAGCAGTACTTC. It translates to CASSQGDRAAREQYF. The V and J genes are TRBV14 and TRBJ2-7; 9 positions match TRBD1. The CDR3 contains 15 residues. Germline V gene data show CDR1 as SGHDN and CDR2 as FVKESK. V lost 1 base to trimming and J lost 6 bases; unmatched junction nucleotides: 7.

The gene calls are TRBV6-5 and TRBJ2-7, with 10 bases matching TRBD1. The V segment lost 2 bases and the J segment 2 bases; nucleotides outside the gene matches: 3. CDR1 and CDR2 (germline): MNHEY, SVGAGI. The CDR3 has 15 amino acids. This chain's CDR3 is CASSYRDRGAYEQYF. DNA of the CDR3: TGTGCCAGCAGTTACAGGGACAGGGGAGCCTACGAGCAGTACTTC.